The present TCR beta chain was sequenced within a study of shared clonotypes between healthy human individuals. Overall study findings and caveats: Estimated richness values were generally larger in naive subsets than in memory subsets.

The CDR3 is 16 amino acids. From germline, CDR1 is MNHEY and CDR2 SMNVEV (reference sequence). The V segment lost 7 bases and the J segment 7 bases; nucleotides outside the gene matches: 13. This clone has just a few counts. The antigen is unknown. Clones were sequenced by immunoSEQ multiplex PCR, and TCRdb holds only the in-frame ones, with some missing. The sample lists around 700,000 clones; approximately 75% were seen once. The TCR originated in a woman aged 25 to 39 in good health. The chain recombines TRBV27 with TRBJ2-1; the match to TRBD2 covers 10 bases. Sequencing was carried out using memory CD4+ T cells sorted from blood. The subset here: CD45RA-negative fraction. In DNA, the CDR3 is TGTGCCAGCACCCCGATAAGCGGGAGGGCCTCAAATGAGCAGTTCTTC. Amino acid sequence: CASTPISGRASNEQFF.